This TCR beta chain was recorded in a study of T cells in Graves' hyperthyroidism and ophthalmopathy. Study background: At the time of initial diagnosis and before any treatment, peripheral blood was collected. Study-wide results and caveats: In the analysis, a 13 V-J model separated ophthalmopathy from stable hyperthyroidism.

Amplified TCR beta CDR3 regions derived from RNA transcripts. The HTBI primer set was used in a first-round RT-PCR of the TCR CDR3. MiXCR, run by TCRdb on the multiplex PCR reads, gives a single entry per CDR3 protein. The sample consists of about 360,000 distinct CDR3 sequences, approximately 13% of them appearing once. About 10 ml fresh peripheral blood yielded the PBMCs. Trimming pared 9 bases from V and 2 bases from J, leaving 11 bases between. The germline V gene has CDR1 SNHLY and CDR2 FYNNEI. This CDR3 spans 13 amino acids. At least ten counts were recorded for this clonotype. What it recognizes is unknown.

Sequenced input: blood. This TCR derives from a woman under 30 with Graves' hyperthyroidism. This chain joins TRBV2 and TRBJ1-3; D not resolved. In DNA, the CDR3 is TGTGCCAGGTCGACAAATCCTGGAAACACCATATATTTT. Translation gives CARSTNPGNTIYF. The full variable domain, its missing parts supplied by reference TRBV2 and TRBJ1-3, is EPEVTQTPSHQVTQMGQEVILRCVPISNHLYFYWYRQILGQKVEFLVSFYNNEISEKSEIFDDQFSVERPDGSNFTLKIRSTKLEDSAMYFCARSTNPGNTIYFGEGSWLTVV.